Described below is a single T cell receptor (beta chain) sequence and its context. What it binds is unknown. Trimming stripped 4 bases from V and 5 bases from J, with 14 bases between. The length of the CDR3 is 14 residues. From germline, CDR1 is MNHEY and CDR2 SVGEGT. The source of the sample is a study of T-cell reconstitution after alpha-beta-depleted transplantation in children. Findings and caveats of the study: Reported findings indicate that, about two months after transplant, alpha-beta T cells came from several hundred expanded clones, which were derived from non-depleted graft cells. Newly produced T cells mostly accounted for T-cell counts and diversity one year post-transplant. Recipient T cells and thymic progenitors that survived were the source of the high TCRbeta diversity seen at day 60 in some patients.

Unique molecular identifiers were incorporated during preparation of the TCRbeta library. Each CDR3 protein is one row after TCRdb ran MiXCR on the PCR reads. The table lists almost 600,000 distinct CDR3 sequences, 25% to 30% of them singletons. Here the sequenced sample was PBMCs, taken before TCRalphabeta/CD19-depleted stem cell transplant. The chain uses TRBV6-2 or TRBV6-3 and TRBJ1-1, with D maybe TRBD1 (5 bases). This TCR was recovered from a boy in the first two years of life with Wiskott-Aldrich syndrome, due to receive a stem cell transplant. CDR3 residues: CASSSRAYGTEAFF. The CDR3 region has the DNA TGTGCCAGCAGTTCCAGGGCCTACGGGACTGAAGCTTTCTTT.